The source of this TCR beta chain is a study of shared clonotypes between healthy human individuals (TCRdb year 2020). Regarding the complete study: The cohort comprised a couple of women and a few men aged 18 to 49 years. For each donor, CD4 naive and CD4 memory were each run on three plates, CD8 naive on two plates, and CD8 memory on one plate. Blood TCR repertoires of roughly five healthy adults were deeply sequenced to estimate repertoire size and the extent of clonotype sharing between individuals. To increase sequencing depth and limit assay-specific biases, TCR repertoire library preparation and sequencing were carried out by different laboratories using diverse techniques. Between about 0.94 and 8.9 billion PBMCs per donor were obtained by leukapheresis.

Using the deep immunoSEQ assay, multiplex PCR amplified TCR CDR3 regions from genomic DNA. Extracted genomic DNA from each cell subset was spread evenly across all wells of several immunoSEQ 96-well plates, with each plate serving as a replicate. For sorted subsets, roughly 200 ng of genomic DNA, equivalent to 25,000 to 30,000 T cell genomes, went into each replicate PCR. The purified libraries were quantified using a Qubit 3.0 fluorometer, sized with a Bioanalyzer 2100, and then quantified again using the KAPA Library Quantification kit. Every immunoSEQ 96-well plate was sequenced on a dedicated single-read 150-cycle Illumina NextSeq 550 flow cell. In the original analysis: Because only junctional sequences without quality scores were contained in the immunoSEQ output, filtering matching that applied to full-length reads could not be performed. Sequences were annotated with PyIR, a Python wrapper for IgBLAST v1.9, using IMGT germline references to assign V/J genes and CDR3. Reads were filtered out if the reads had weak V/J assignments (E-value above 1e-6), no CDR3, stop codons, out-of-frame junctions, or ambiguous translated residues. V3J clonotypes were defined as sequences sharing an identical inferred V gene, J gene, and CDR3 amino acid sequence. To compute the percentage overlap between repertoires, the number of shared unique clonotypes was divided by the size of the smaller repertoire. Repertoire richness was assessed with RTK rarefaction, the Chao1 estimator, and Recon v2.1 estimates of unobserved clonotypes. OLGA was used to compute generation probabilities for all TCRbeta clonotypes that the gDNA method yielded from four donors. What TCRdb holds here is the immuneACCESS table cut down to in-frame rearrangements. Part of the clones is not present; checked against another copy, under half of the missing clones reflect an unresolved V gene, and the others are unexplained. The V and J calls and the clone size are those of that table, but D and trimming were determined from the DNA. The sample yields about 2 million clones; about 95% were counted once. More than 0.95% of the sample belongs to the ten largest clones.

A remark on this clone: This clone's antigen is unknown. Per-nucleotide qualities are absent, and no much larger clonotype sits a single base away.

On the study overall, not on this receptor specifically: Sampling was limited to blood, and TCR repertoires in tissue likely differ from TCR repertoires in blood. Rarefaction of sorted-subset datasets indicated incomplete sequencing despite the large sequencing depth. Pairwise subsampling led to the expectation that sequencing depth would affect the degree of clonotype sharing among donors. Because the study included only a small number of donors, the genetic and exposure-history diversity represented was limited. When several donors were compared, the shared fraction of clonotypes was approximately 5% for naive CD4, 3.5% to 4% for naive CD8, more than 2% for memory CD4, and 0.4% for memory CD8. Compared with non-shared clonotypes, the clonotypes found in all four sorted-subset donors had higher generation probabilities. Larger estimated clonotype richness was generally found for naive subsets than for memory subsets.

CDR3 length: 15 amino acids, cysteine to phenylalanine. Only the CDR3 region is kept as DNA, spanning 45 bases read in frame from base 1. CDR1 and CDR2 are drawn from the germline V gene: MGHRA, YSYEKL. V and J are trimmed by 4 bases and 5 bases, and the gene matches miss 7 bases of the junction. CD8 naive samples were CD45RO-negative cells positively selected for CCR7, giving a CD45RA+CCR7+ population that excluded TemRA cells. Donors were healthy HIV-negative adults with no recently reported acute infections or vaccinations. All donors were Caucasian adults living in Nashville, Tennessee, USA. Blood was obtained by leukapheresis, after which PBMCs were separated by Ficoll-Histopaque density gradient centrifugation and cryopreserved in liquid nitrogen vapor phase. Analytical flow cytometry was used to check the purity and quantity of each magnetically sorted T cell population. Genomic DNA was isolated from each sorted fraction and quantified by UV absorbance on a Nanodrop 2000c.

Rearrangement joined TRBV4-1 to TRBJ1-5, with 8 middle bases fitting TRBD1. Material for sequencing was naive CD8+ T cells sorted from blood. Per the publication, the cell subset or site label means: CD45RA+CCR7+. The sequence came from a man between 18 and 29 years old in good health. The CDR3 reads as follows: CASSLGGQGHQPQHF. The base sequence is TGCGCCAGCAGCCTTGGAGGACAGGGCCATCAGCCCCAGCATTTT.